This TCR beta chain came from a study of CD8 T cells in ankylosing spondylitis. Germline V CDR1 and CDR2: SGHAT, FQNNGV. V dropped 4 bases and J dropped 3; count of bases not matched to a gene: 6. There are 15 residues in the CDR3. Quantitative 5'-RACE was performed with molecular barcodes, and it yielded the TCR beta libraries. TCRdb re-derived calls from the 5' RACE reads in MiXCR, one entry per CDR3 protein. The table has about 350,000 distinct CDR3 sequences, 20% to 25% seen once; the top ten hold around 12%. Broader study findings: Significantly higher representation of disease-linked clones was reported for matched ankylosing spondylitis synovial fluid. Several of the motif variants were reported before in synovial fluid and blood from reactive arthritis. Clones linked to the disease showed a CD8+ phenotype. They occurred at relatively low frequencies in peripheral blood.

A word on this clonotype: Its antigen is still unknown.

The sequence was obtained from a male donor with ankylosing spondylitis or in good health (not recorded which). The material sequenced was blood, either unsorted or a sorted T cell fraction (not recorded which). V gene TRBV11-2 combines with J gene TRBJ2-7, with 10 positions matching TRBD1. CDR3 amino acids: CASSSSGTGVYEQYF. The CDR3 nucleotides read TGTGCCAGCAGCTCCTCCGGGACAGGGGTCTACGAGCAGTACTTC.